This T cell receptor beta chain was sequenced in a study of T-cell reconstitution after alpha-beta-depleted transplantation in children. This CDR3 region has 14 residues. J was trimmed by 5 bases and V by 6 bases; bases with no gene match: 4. This clonotype was picked up a small number of times. Unique molecular identifiers tagged the TCRbeta library. TCRdb used MiXCR to reprocess the PCR reads, holding one entry per CDR3 protein. This sample has roughly 190,000 distinct CDR3 sequences, with about 14% found just once. The chain has TRBV12-3 or TRBV12-4 and TRBJ2-5; TRBD2 agrees at 12 bases. This specimen was PBMCs from the stem cell graft donor, taken from the stem cell graft. This receptor was identified in a human donor who donated a stem cell graft to a child with acute lymphoblastic leukemia. This CDR3 is CASSGTSGRETQYF. The CDR3 DNA is TGTGCCAGCAGCGGAACTAGCGGGAGGGAGACCCAGTACTTC.